This TCR beta chain was retrieved from a study of T cell responses to AZD1222 COVID-19 vaccine (TCRdb year 2021). Turning to the overall study: AZD1222 recipients whose second dose came at about 4 weeks and those whose second dose came at about 12 weeks were combined into one group, since spike-specific TCR depth and breadth did not differ between the two schedules. TCR sequencing was performed for 230 to 250 trial participants, of whom around 210 were given two doses of AZD1222 and around 26 were given two doses of MenACWY control vaccine. Trial participants were enrolled by age into 18-55, 56-69 and 70-plus year subgroups, with roughly 150, 30 and 60 TCR-sequenced participants respectively.

Reading the germline V gene gives CDR1 SGHTA and CDR2 FQGNSA. Including the terminal cysteine and phenylalanine, the CDR3 comprises 18 residues. The CDR3 DNA has 54 bases and is translated from base 1. V has 2 bases trimmed and J has 4 bases trimmed; junction bases matching no gene number 15. Concerning this clone itself: What this receptor recognizes is not known. No per-base quality is available; no much larger clone lies one base away.

The CDR3 regions of human TCRbeta chains were analyzed by immunosequencing. The authors' analysis ran thus. TCRs in the repertoires were compared against a reference library of SARS-CoV-2-specific TCRs that had been generated with the MIRA antigen-specificity platform. Breadth was defined as the fraction of unique TCRs that were SARS-CoV-2-associated. Depth was defined as the fraction of total T cells that were SARS-CoV-2-associated. Using the MIRA data, each spike-specific TCR was mapped to the spike region that the TCR reacts to and placed in a CD4 or CD8 class. Log10-transformed breadth and depth values were compared by one-way ANOVA with Sidak's multiple comparisons tests. TCRdb re-hosts the immuneACCESS table, in-frame sequences only. Its copies lack some clones; in the studies checked, an unresolved V gene accounts for under half of them, and the cause for the rest is not known. V and J calls and clone size are as listed in that table; D and trimming were resolved from the DNA. Here the sample has 75,000 to 100,000 clones; about 88% occur a single time. About 13% of the sample is taken by the ten largest.

Overall study outcomes, separate from this receptor: Nearly half of unique spike-specific TCRs reportedly recognized epitopes outside regions mutated in the B.1.351 and B.1.1.7 variants. Participants were mostly white British, with more females than males. The authors suggested clonal diversity may have been underestimated. After two AZD1222 doses, both the breadth and the depth of spike-specific TCRs were significantly higher than at day 0 and than in MenACWY recipients. The 56-69-year group was small, and its depth increase did not reach significance, likely because of low power. Conclusions about previously exposed vaccinees are limited because only a handful of AZD1222 recipients were SARS-CoV-2 seropositive at baseline. CD4 TCRs associated with the vaccine covered the entire spike protein, and the dominant responses were in regions 160-218 and 743-854. Because no samples from the day 14 peak response were available, repertoires could be characterized only after the peak T cell response.

According to the study, the label for this sample's time point signals: baseline before first vaccination. Vaccinee samples were obtained from the UK trials COV001 and COV002, which included a single-blind randomized controlled phase 2/3 trial of AZD1222 (ChAdOx1 nCoV-19) in healthy adults. For TCRbeta chain sequencing, PBMC samples were collected from trial participants at day 0 and at day 28 after the second dose. This material consisted of peripheral blood, taken on day 0 of AZD1222 vaccination. This receptor was taken from an adult in good health. The rearranged segments are TRBV7-2 and TRBJ1-1; 8 central bases correspond to TRBD1. At the DNA level, the sequence is TGTGCCAGCAGCTTAAGGCAGTTGGACAGGGCGGATGGCACTGAAGCTTTCTTT. Its protein product is CASSLRQLDRADGTEAFF.